These 24 T cell receptor beta chains originate from one sample sequenced in a study of shared clonotypes between healthy human individuals. Method: immunoSEQ multiplex PCR; TCRdb's copy keeps in-frame clones and lacks some. Of around 1.4 million clones in the sample, less than 99% were seen once. Sequenced material: naive CD4+ T cells sorted from blood. Sample subset: CD45RA+ positively selected. The receptors were gathered from a man aged 25 to 45 in good health.

The rearrangement joins TRBV6-6 to TRBJ1-1, with a tentative D call TRBD1 (6 bases). The CDR3 is 16 amino acids. Germline lookup yields CDR1 MNHNY and CDR2 SVGAGI (reference sequence). V lost 7 bases and J 4 bases, leaving 22 bases between the germline ends. The CDR3 region has the DNA TGTGCCAGCACCCCTCGGTTGGGGGGGCTGGGCACTGAAGCTTTCTTT. Translation: CASTPRLGGLGTEAFF.

With respect to this clone: The same CDR3 also results from other DNA sequences found in this sample. This chain links TRBV18 with TRBJ2-5; tentative D call: TRBD2 (5 bases). Trimming removed 6 bases from V and 4 bases from J, with 9 bases in between. Germline V gene sequence: CDR1 KGHSH, CDR2 LQKENI. The CDR3 sequence is 12 residues long. The CDR3 is CASSPRGETQYF. CDR3 coding DNA: TGTGCCAGCTCCCCTCGGGGAGAGACCCAGTACTTC.

The genes are TRBV5-1 and TRBJ2-5; TRBD2 is a possible D gene (6 bases). The CDR3 contains 17 residues. Germline-derived CDR1 and CDR2 are SGHRS and YFSETQ. Trimming pared 0 bases from V and 5 bases from J, leaving 20 bases between. The DNA of the CDR3 is TGCGCCAGCAGCTTGGGATCTGGCGGGATGTCTTATGAGACCCAGTACTTC. It codes for CASSLGSGGMSYETQYF.

This chain joins TRBV5-1 and TRBJ2-2; 9 bases map to TRBD1. The CDR3 has 16 amino acids. V gave up 0 bases and J gave up 2 bases; unmatched junction bases: 2. Germline V gene sequence: CDR1 SGHRS, CDR2 YFSETQ. CDR3 DNA sequence: TGCGCCAGCAGCTTGGGGGACAGGGATAACACCGGGGAGCTGTTTTTT. Protein: CASSLGDRDNTGELFF.

The genes are TRBV11-2 and TRBJ2-1; maybe TRBD1 (5 bases). CDR1 SGHAT and CDR2 FQNNGV come from the germline V gene. Between the trimmed V and J ends, which lost 4 bases and 9 bases, there was a span of 13 bases. The CDR3 is 13 residues long. Here the CDR3 reads CASSSKWQGEQFF. CDR3 DNA: TGTGCCAGCAGCTCCAAATGGCAGGGTGAGCAGTTCTTC.

CDR3 sequence (DNA): TGTGCCAGCAGTTTAAGTCACGGGCATTATCAGCCCCAGCATTTT. Residues: CASSLSHGHYQPQHF. This sequence joins TRBV28 and TRBJ1-5; D unresolved. Trimming removed 2 bases from V and 5 bases from J, with 13 bases in between. The CDR3 length is 15 residues. Germline values: CDR1 MDHEN, CDR2 SYDVKM.

The J gene is TRBJ1-1, the V gene TRBV29-1; a weak D match, TRBD1 (5 bases). Trimming removed 1 base from V and 2 bases from J, with 8 bases in between. The germline V gene has CDR1 SQVTM and CDR2 ANQGSEA. The CDR3 runs to 13 residues. Here the CDR3 reads CSVEGQINTEAFF. CDR3 bases: TGCAGCGTTGAAGGACAGATAAACACTGAAGCTTTCTTT.

In the case of this clone: At the DNA level, this CDR3 is encoded by other sequences in the same sample as well. The rearrangement joins TRBV18 to TRBJ2-7; TRBD1 or TRBD2 may be the D gene (5 bases each). Germline V gives CDR1 KGHSH, CDR2 LQKENI. V was clipped by 3 bases and J by 1 base, with 13 bases between them. The CDR3 extends over 15 amino acids. CDR3 protein: CASSPTGTGSYEQYF. The CDR3 DNA reads as TGTGCCAGCTCACCTACCGGGACGGGGTCCTACGAGCAGTACTTC.

This clone has just one count. This CDR3 is also generated by other DNA sequences in the sample. J is TRBJ2-3 and V is TRBV18; D remains ambiguous. The CDR3 spans 14 residues. Germline assignment: CDR1 KGHSH and CDR2 LQKENI. Trimming left V 0 bases short and J 1 base short, with 5 bases between. CDR3 sequence reads: CASSPPPGTDTQYF. The CDR3 DNA sequence: TGTGCCAGCTCACCACCGCCCGGCACAGATACGCAGTATTTT.

The CDR3 coding sequence is TGTGCCAGCAGAACGAAAGAGACCCAGTACTTC. Translated: CASRTKETQYF. This chain connects TRBV5-5 to TRBJ2-5; the D is unclear. Trimming took 5 bases from V and 3 from J, leaving 5 bases between them. This CDR3 has 11 residues. Germline CDR1 is SGHKS and CDR2 is YYEKEE (reference sequence).

DNA of the CDR3: TGTGCCTGGAGTCGATCAGATACGCAGTATTTT. Residues: CAWSRSDTQYF. The chain joins TRBV30 to TRBJ2-3; D is ambiguous. V lost 2 bases to trimming and J lost 4 bases, with 4 bases between them. Looked up from germline, CDR1 is GTSNPN and CDR2 is SVGIG (reference sequence). The CDR3 consists of 11 residues.

V usage is TRBV7-9 and J usage is TRBJ1-1; D is ambiguous. Germline V gene lookup returns CDR1 SEHNR and CDR2 FQNEAQ (reference sequence). This CDR3 is built from 14 residues. The ends were cut back, 4 bases at V and 9 bases at J, with 18 bases in the middle. CDR3: CASSSPFRDVKAFF. As DNA, the CDR3 is TGTGCCAGCAGCTCCCCATTTAGGGATGTAAAAGCTTTCTTT.

This sequence joins TRBV6-1 and TRBJ1-2; perhaps TRBD1 as D (6 bases). CDR3 length: 14 amino acids. The germline CDR1 and CDR2 sequences are MNHNS and SASEGT. Between the trimmed V and J ends, which lost 3 bases and 7 bases, there was a span of 15 bases. The CDR3 DNA sequence: TGTGCCAGCAGTGAGAGGGGGGGCCGTGGTGGCTACACCTTC. Protein: CASSERGGRGGYTF.

With regard to this clone: The sample contains more than one DNA sequence encoding this CDR3. This sequence joins TRBV5-1 and TRBJ1-2; D gene unclear. CDR3 size: 12 residues. The V end was cut by 1 base, the J end by 7 bases, with 8 bases between. Germline CDR1 and CDR2: SGHRS and YFSETQ. Written as DNA, the CDR3 is TGCGCCAGCAGCTTGCAAGGGTTTGGCTACACCTTC. This sequence encodes CASSLQGFGYTF.

This clone was found once. This chain joins TRBV6-6 and TRBJ2-7; possibly TRBD1 for D (5 bases). CDR3 length equals 13 residues. CDR1 and CDR2 from the germline V gene are MNHNY and SVGAGI (reference sequence). V was shortened by 0 bases and J by 3 bases, with 6 bases between the two germline ends. This CDR3 is CASSYSGLYEQYF. The DNA of the CDR3 is TGTGCCAGCAGTTACTCGGGGCTCTACGAGCAGTACTTC.

This clone appeared a single time. The V gene is TRBV9, the J gene TRBJ2-7; D remains unclear. V lost 2 bases and J 0 bases, leaving 9 bases between the germline ends. CDR3 length: 14 amino acids. In germline, CDR1 is SGDLS, CDR2 YYNGEE. The CDR3 region has the DNA TGTGCCAGCAGCGTTACGGCTATCTCCTACGAGCAGTACTTC. This translates into CASSVTAISYEQYF.

This clone was observed once. The rearrangement uses TRBV28 and TRBJ1-5, with D unresolved. From germline, CDR1 is MDHEN and CDR2 SYDVKM. V was clipped by 5 bases and J by 4 bases, with 6 bases between them. This CDR3 is built from 12 residues. The CDR3: CASSLKNQPQHF. CDR3 coding DNA: TGTGCCAGCAGTCTCAAAAATCAGCCCCAGCATTTT.

The V gene is TRBV28, the J gene TRBJ1-5, with D unresolved. The CDR3 spans 15 residues. Trimming left V 7 bases short and J 3 bases short, with 16 bases between. Germline-derived CDR1 and CDR2 are MDHEN and SYDVKM. CDR3 DNA: TGTGCCAGCAACCCCGACCGGGCCTTCAATCAGCCCCAGCATTTT. Encoded protein: CASNPDRAFNQPQHF.

This rearrangement joins TRBV10-3 to TRBJ1-1; D ambiguous. Germline V gene lookup returns CDR1 ENHRY and CDR2 SYGVKD. The CDR3 loop spans 15 amino acids. Trimming shortened V by 0 bases and J by 3 bases, and 11 bases separated the two germline ends. The CDR3 here is CAISESTISDTEAFF. The CDR3 coding sequence is TGTGCCATCAGTGAGTCGACCATTAGCGACACTGAAGCTTTCTTT.

The chain couples TRBV10-3 to TRBJ2-5; D may be TRBD1 or TRBD2 (5 bases each). Trimming cost V 8 bases and J 9 bases, with 13 bases left between them. The CDR3 runs 11 residues. Germline CDR1 is ENHRY and CDR2 is SYGVKD. The CDR3 region is CAIGVRGPQYF. The DNA for the CDR3 is TGTGCCATCGGCGTCCGGGGACCCCAGTACTTC.

The chain uses TRBV19 and TRBJ2-7, with 8 bases lining up with TRBD1. The CDR3 is 14 residues long. Losses at the gene ends were 7 bases for V and 5 bases for J; bases not matched to a gene: 10. CDR1 is LNHDA, CDR2 SQIVND, per germline (reference sequence). The CDR3 DNA follows: TGTGCCAGTACCAATCTCGGGACAGGCCACGAGCAGTACTTC. Its protein is CASTNLGTGHEQYF.

The chain combines TRBV19 with TRBJ2-7; 12 positions match TRBD1. Trimming at V came to 0 bases and at J to 5 bases, leaving 8 bases not matched to a gene. The V gene's germline CDR1 is LNHDA and CDR2 SQIVND (reference sequence). The length of the CDR3 is 17 residues. The CDR3 spells CASSIDGRDRGRNEQYF. The CDR3 nucleotides are TGTGCCAGTAGTATAGATGGGCGGGACAGGGGGCGAAACGAGCAGTACTTC. Drawing the rest from reference TRBV19 and TRBJ2-7, the complete variable domain is DGGITQSPKYLFRKEGQNVTLSCEQNLNHDAMYWYRQDPGQGLRLIYYSQIVNDFQKGDIAEGYSVSREKKESFPLTVTSAQKNPTAFYLCASSIDGRDRGRNEQYFGPGTRLTVT.

J is TRBJ2-5 and V is TRBV10-3; D might be TRBD1 (6 bases). The germline V gene encodes CDR1 ENHRY and CDR2 SYGVKD. The CDR3 is made up of 15 amino acids. The V end was cut by 6 bases, the J end by 1 base, with 15 bases between. The CDR3 spells CAIRDSAGAQETQYF. CDR3 nucleotides: TGTGCCATCAGAGACAGTGCAGGGGCCCAAGAGACCCAGTACTTC.

The chain is built from TRBV7-3 and TRBJ2-3; D perhaps matches TRBD2 (5 bases). Looked up from germline, CDR1 is SGHTA and CDR2 is FQGTGA. The CDR3 sequence is 17 residues long. Trimming took 3 bases from V and 3 from J, leaving 19 bases between them. The CDR3 DNA reads TGTGCCAGCAGCTTGGGGAAGGTGGGAGTCGGGACAGATACGCAGTATTTT. This codes for CASSLGKVGVGTDTQYF. Looking up the rest from reference TRBV7-3 and TRBJ2-3 gives the full variable domain: GAGVSQTPSNKVTEKGKYVELRCDPISGHTALYWYRQSLGQGPEFLIYFQGTGAADDSGLPNDRFFAVRPEGSVSTLKIQRTERGDSAVYLCASSLGKVGVGTDTQYFGPGTRLTVL.